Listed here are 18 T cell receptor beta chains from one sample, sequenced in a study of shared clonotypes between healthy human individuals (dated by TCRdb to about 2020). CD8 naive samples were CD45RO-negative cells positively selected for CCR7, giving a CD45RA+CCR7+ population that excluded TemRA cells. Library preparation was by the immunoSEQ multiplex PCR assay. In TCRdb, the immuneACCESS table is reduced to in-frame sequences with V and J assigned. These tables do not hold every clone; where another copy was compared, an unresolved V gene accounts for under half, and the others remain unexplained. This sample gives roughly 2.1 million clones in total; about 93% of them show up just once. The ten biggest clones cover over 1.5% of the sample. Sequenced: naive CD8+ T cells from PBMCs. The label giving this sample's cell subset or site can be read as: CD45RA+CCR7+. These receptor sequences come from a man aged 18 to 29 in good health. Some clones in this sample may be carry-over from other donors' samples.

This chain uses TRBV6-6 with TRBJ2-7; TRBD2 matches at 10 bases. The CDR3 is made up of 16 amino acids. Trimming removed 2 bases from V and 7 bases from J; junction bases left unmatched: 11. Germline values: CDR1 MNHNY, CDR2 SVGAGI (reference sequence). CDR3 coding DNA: TGTGCCAGCAGTTACCCTGGACTAGCGGTTTCCTCAGAGCAGTACTTC. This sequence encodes CASSYPGLAVSSEQYF.

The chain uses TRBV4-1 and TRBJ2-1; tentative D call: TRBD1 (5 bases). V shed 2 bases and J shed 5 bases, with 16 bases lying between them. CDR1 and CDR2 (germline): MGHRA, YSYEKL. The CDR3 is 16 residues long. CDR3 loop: CASSQPTTVSNNEQFF. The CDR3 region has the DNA TGCGCCAGCAGCCAACCCACGACAGTGAGCAACAATGAGCAGTTCTTC.

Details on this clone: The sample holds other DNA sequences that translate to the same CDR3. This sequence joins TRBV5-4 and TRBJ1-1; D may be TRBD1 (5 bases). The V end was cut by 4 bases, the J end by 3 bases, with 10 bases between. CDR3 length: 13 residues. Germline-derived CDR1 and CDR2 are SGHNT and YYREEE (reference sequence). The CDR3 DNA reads TGTGCCAGCAGCCTGGGACGGGACACTGAAGCTTTCTTT. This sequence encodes CASSLGRDTEAFF.

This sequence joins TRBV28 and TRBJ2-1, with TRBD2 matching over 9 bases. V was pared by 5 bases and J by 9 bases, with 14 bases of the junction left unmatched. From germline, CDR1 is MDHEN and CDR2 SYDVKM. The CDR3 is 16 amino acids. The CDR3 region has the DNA TGTGCCAGCAGTCCTACCGGGCTAGCGGGACGAGGTGAGCAGTTCTTC. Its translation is CASSPTGLAGRGEQFF.

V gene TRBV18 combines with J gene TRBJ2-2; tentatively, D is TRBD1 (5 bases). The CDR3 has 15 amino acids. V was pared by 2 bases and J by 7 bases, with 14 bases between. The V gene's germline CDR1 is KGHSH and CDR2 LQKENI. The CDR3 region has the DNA TGTGCCAGCTCACCAACAAGGGGCTGGGACGGGGAGCTGTTTTTT. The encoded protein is CASSPTRGWDGELFF.

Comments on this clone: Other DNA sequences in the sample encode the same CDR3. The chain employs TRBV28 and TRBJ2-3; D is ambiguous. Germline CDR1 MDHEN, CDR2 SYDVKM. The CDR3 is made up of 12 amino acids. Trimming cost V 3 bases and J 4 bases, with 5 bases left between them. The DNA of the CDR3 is TGTGCCAGCAGTTTGTGGGCAGATACGCAGTATTTT. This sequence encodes CASSLWADTQYF.

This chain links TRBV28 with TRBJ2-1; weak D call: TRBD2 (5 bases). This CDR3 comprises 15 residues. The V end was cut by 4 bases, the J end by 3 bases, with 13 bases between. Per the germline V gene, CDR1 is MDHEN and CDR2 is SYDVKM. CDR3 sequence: CASSYPRGFYNEQFF. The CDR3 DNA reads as TGTGCCAGCAGTTACCCTAGAGGGTTCTACAATGAGCAGTTCTTC.

The chain's CDR3 is CASSFDGQQQETQYF. CDR3 sequence (DNA): TGTGCCAGCAGTTTCGATGGACAGCAACAAGAGACCCAGTACTTC. The chain is built from TRBV28 and TRBJ2-5; maybe TRBD1 (6 bases). Germline loops: CDR1 MDHEN, CDR2 SYDVKM. The CDR3 is 15 amino acids. V lost 3 bases and J 2 bases, leaving 13 bases between the germline ends.

The CDR3 DNA reads as TGCGCCAGCTCCCGGGCGCGGGAGGCAGATACGCAGTATTTT. This sequence encodes CASSRAREADTQYF. The V and J genes are TRBV4-1 and TRBJ2-3; 8 bases match TRBD2. Looked up from germline, CDR1 is MGHRA and CDR2 is YSYEKL. The J segment lost 4 bases and the V segment lost 8 bases, leaving 8 bases of the junction unmatched. This CDR3 region has 14 residues.

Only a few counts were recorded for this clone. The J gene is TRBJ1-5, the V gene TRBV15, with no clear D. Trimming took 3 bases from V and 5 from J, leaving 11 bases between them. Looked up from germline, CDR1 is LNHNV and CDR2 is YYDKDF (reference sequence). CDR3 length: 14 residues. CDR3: CATSRDAPHQPQHF. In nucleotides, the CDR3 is TGTGCCACCAGCAGGGACGCCCCCCATCAGCCCCAGCATTTT.

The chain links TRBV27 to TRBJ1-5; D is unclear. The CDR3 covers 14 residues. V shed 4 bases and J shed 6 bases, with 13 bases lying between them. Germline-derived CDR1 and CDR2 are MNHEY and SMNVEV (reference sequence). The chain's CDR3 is CASSSRGVGQPQHF. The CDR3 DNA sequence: TGTGCCAGCAGTTCACGGGGAGTGGGTCAGCCCCAGCATTTT.

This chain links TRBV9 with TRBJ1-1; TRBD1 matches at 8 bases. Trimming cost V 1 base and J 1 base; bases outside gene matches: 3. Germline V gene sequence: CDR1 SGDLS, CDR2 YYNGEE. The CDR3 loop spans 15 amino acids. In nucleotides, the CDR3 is TGTGCCAGCAGCGTACAGGGGGCGAGGAACACTGAAGCTTTCTTT. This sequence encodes CASSVQGARNTEAFF.

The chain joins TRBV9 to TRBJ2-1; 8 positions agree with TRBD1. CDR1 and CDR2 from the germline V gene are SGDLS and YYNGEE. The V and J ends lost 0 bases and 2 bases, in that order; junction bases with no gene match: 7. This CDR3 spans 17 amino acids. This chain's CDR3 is CASSVDAGGLAYNEQFF. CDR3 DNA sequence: TGTGCCAGCAGCGTAGATGCAGGGGGCCTCGCCTACAATGAGCAGTTCTTC.

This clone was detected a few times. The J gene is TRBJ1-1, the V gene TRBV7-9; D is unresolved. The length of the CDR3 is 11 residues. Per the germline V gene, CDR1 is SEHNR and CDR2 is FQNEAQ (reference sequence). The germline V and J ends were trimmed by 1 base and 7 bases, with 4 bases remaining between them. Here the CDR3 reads CASSLGNEAFF. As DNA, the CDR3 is TGTGCCAGCAGCTTAGGGAATGAAGCTTTCTTT.

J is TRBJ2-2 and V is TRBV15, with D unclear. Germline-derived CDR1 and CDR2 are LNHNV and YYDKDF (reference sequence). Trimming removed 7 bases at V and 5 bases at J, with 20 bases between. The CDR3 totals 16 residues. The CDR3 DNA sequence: TGTGCCACCACCGAAGGTTTTCGAGGTGGGACCGGGGAGCTGTTTTTT. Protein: CATTEGFRGGTGELFF. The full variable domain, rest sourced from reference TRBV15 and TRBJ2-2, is DAMVIQNPRYQVTQFGKPVTLSCSQTLNHNVMYWYQQKSSQAPKLLFHYYDKDFNNEADTPDNFQSRRPNTSFCFLDIRSPGLGDTAMYLCATTEGFRGGTGELFFGEGSRLTVL.

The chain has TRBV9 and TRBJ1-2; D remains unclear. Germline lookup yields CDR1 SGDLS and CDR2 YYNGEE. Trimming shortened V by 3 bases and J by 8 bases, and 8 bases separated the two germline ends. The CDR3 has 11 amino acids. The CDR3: CASSDLEGYTF. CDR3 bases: TGTGCCAGCAGCGACCTGGAGGGCTACACCTTC.

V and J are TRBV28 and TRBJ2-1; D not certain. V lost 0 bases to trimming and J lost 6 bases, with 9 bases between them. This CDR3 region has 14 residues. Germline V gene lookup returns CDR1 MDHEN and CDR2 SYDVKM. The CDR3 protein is CASSLWESSNEQFF. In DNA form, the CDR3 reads TGTGCCAGCAGTTTATGGGAGAGCAGCAATGAGCAGTTCTTC.

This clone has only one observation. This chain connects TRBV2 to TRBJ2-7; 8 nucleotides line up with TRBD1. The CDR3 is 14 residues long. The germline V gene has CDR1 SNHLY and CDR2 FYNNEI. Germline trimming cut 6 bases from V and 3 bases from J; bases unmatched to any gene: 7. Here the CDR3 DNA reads TGTGCCAGCAGAGCCGGGACAGGTTACTACGAGCAGTACTTC. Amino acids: CASRAGTGYYEQYF.